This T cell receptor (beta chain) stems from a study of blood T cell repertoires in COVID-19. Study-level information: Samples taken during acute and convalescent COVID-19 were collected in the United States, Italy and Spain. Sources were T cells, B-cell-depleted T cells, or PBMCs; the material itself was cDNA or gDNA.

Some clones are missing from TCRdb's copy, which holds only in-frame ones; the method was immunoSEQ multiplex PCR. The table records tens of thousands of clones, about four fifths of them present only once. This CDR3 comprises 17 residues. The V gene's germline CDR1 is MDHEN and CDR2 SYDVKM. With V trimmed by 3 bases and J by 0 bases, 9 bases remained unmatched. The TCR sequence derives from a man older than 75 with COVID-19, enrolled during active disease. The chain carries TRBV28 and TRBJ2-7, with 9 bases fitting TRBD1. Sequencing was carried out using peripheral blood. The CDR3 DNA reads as TGTGCCAGCAGTTTTTCCCCGTCGGGACAGGGCTCCTACGAGCAGTACTTC. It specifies CASSFSPSGQGSYEQYF.